The entry below gives a single TCR beta chain sequence along with its context. The V gene's germline CDR1 is GTSNPN and CDR2 SVGIG (reference sequence). The CDR3 sequence is 12 residues long. This entry belongs to a study of monozygotic twins with inflammatory bowel disease. Both the TCRalpha cDNA and the TCRbeta cDNA were taken through two nested PCRs, lasting approximately 16 and 10 cycles. Reanalyzing the 5' RACE reads, TCRdb keeps one entry per CDR3 protein, without DNA. The record lists more than 300,000 distinct CDR3 sequences, of which the ten most abundant hold just over 2.5%. V usage is TRBV30 and J usage is TRBJ1-1; without DNA, the TCRdb call of TRBD1 cannot be checked. The source of this sequence is a human donor with ulcerative colitis or Crohn's disease, or a healthy co-twin of an affected twin (not recorded which). Specimen: blood. This chain's CDR3 is CAWSLREPEAFF. The full variable domain, its missing parts supplied by reference TRBV30 and TRBJ1-1, is SQTIHQWPATLVQPVGSPLSLECTVEGTSNPNLYWYRQAAGRGLQLLFYSVGIGQISSEVPQNLSASRPQDRQFILSSKKLLLSDSGFYLCAWSLREPEAFFGQGTRLTVV.